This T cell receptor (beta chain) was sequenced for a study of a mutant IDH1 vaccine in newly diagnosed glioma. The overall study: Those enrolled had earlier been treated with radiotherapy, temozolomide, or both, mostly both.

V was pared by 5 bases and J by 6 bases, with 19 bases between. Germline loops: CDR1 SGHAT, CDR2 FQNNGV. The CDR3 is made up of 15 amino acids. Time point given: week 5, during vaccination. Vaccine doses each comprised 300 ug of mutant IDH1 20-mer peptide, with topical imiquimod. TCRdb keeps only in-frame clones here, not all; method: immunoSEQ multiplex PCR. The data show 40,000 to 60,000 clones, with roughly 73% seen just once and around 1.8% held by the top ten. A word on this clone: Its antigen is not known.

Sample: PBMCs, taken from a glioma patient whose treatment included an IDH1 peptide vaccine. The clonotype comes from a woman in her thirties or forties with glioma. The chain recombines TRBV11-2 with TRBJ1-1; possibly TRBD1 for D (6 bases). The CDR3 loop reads CASSPRGAFIPEAFF. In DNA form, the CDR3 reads TGTGCCAGCAGCCCGCGGGGGGCATTCATTCCTGAAGCTTTCTTT.